A single sample is the source of the 21 T cell receptor beta chains below, sequenced in a study of cytomegalovirus exposure and HLA in healthy donors. The repertoire was sequenced with immunoSEQ multiplex PCR; TCRdb's copy has only in-frame clones and lacks some. Of 55,000 to 70,000 clones listed, around 94% were seen once; the top ten hold approximately 2.5%. Sequenced: PBMCs. Source of these receptors: a man aged 18 to 29 in good health and CMV-seronegative.

This clone has a handful of counts. The chain has TRBV28 and TRBJ2-7, with 8 bases lining up with TRBD1. The V and J ends lost 4 bases and 1 base, in that order; junction bases with no gene match: 3. The CDR3 covers 14 residues. The germline CDR1 and CDR2 sequences are MDHEN and SYDVKM. DNA of the CDR3: TGTGCCAGCAGTTGGGACAGGAGATCCTACGAGCAGTACTTC. Translation: CASSWDRRSYEQYF.

CDR3 in DNA: TGTGCCAGCAGCCAAGTCTTTTCAGCGAGGGGGGAGACCCAGTACTTC. This gives the protein CASSQVFSARGETQYF. This chain links TRBV14 with TRBJ2-5; D possibly corresponds to TRBD1 (6 bases). The germline CDR1 and CDR2 sequences are SGHDN and FVKESK. V was clipped by 1 base and J by 5 bases, with 17 bases between them. The CDR3 consists of 16 residues.

The chain is built from TRBV28 and TRBJ1-1; 7 bases map to TRBD1. Germline V lookup: CDR1 MDHEN, CDR2 SYDVKM. The CDR3 consists of 14 residues. After removal of 3 bases from V and 1 base from J, the junction contained 2 bases not matched to a gene. The CDR3 protein is CASSFRDRNTEAFF. The CDR3 nucleotides are TGTGCCAGCAGTTTTCGGGACAGGAACACTGAAGCTTTCTTT.

V is TRBV5-1 and J is TRBJ2-3; D call uncertain. Germline CDR1 reads SGHRS; CDR2 reads YFSETQ. The CDR3 consists of 13 residues. V was trimmed by 0 bases and J by 6 bases, leaving 8 bases between them. The CDR3 DNA reads TGCGCCAGCAGCTTGGACCAGCGCGATACGCAGTATTTT. Protein product: CASSLDQRDTQYF.

V gene TRBV13 combines with J gene TRBJ2-5; 8 bases map to TRBD1. The V and J ends lost 3 bases and 2 bases, in that order; junction bases with no gene match: 17. The length of the CDR3 is 19 residues. Germline V gene lookup returns CDR1 PRHDT and CDR2 FYEKMQ (reference sequence). The chain's CDR3 is CASSLAPDFRGRLQETQYF. CDR3 in DNA: TGTGCCAGCAGCTTGGCCCCGGACTTCAGGGGGCGCTTACAAGAGACCCAGTACTTC.

This clone is a singleton in its sample. The CDR3 region has the DNA TGTGCCAGCGGTGGAGGTGATGAAAAACTGTTTTTT. It codes for CASGGGDEKLFF. V and J are TRBV5-6 and TRBJ1-4; no firm D call. V was cut by 7 bases and J by 6 bases, with 10 bases left in between. CDR1 is SGHDT and CDR2 is YYEEEE in the germline V gene. This CDR3 has 12 amino acids.

The V gene is TRBV5-4, the J gene TRBJ1-1; possibly TRBD1 for D (5 bases). V was shortened by 4 bases and J by 11 bases, with 18 bases between the two germline ends. Germline V gives CDR1 SGHNT, CDR2 YYREEE (reference sequence). The CDR3 has 13 amino acids. Here the CDR3 reads CASSAGSPEAAFF. Here the CDR3 DNA reads TGTGCCAGCAGCGCAGGGTCACCTGAGGCGGCTTTCTTT.

The chain has TRBV19 and TRBJ2-2; D is perhaps TRBD1 (7 bases). Germline CDR1 is LNHDA and CDR2 is SQIVND (reference sequence). V shed 3 bases and J shed 3 bases, with 8 bases lying between them. The CDR3 is made up of 14 amino acids. CDR3 DNA sequence: TGTGCCAGTAGTATCAGGGGGGACACCGGGGAGCTGTTTTTT. Protein sequence: CASSIRGDTGELFF.

This chain uses TRBV29-1 with TRBJ2-1, with 9 bases identical to TRBD2. Germline V CDR1 and CDR2: SQVTM, ANQGSEA. The CDR3 extends over 12 amino acids. V lost 3 bases and J lost 7; bases outside the gene matches: 1. CDR3 amino acids: CSVDSGSNEQFF. DNA of the CDR3: TGCAGCGTTGATAGCGGGAGTAATGAGCAGTTCTTC.

The chain recombines TRBV6-1 with TRBJ1-1; D is undetermined. CDR1 is MNHNS and CDR2 is SASEGT in the germline V gene. The CDR3 extends over 13 amino acids. V was pared by 9 bases and J by 1 base, with 12 bases between. The CDR3 DNA follows: TGTGCCAGTGCGAGAACGCGGAACACTGAAGCTTTCTTT. Translating it yields CASARTRNTEAFF.

Only a few counts were recorded for this clone. This chain uses TRBV2 with TRBJ2-1; 10 bases agree with TRBD2. This CDR3 region has 14 residues. The V gene's germline CDR1 is SNHLY and CDR2 FYNNEI. V gave up 4 bases and J gave up 3 bases; unmatched junction bases: 0. In nucleotides, the CDR3 is TGTGCCAGCAGTGGACTAGCGGGCTACAATGAGCAGTTCTTC. Encoded protein: CASSGLAGYNEQFF.

The chain links TRBV19 to TRBJ1-2, with D possibly matching TRBD1 (6 bases). The CDR3 totals 13 residues. With 3 bases removed from V and 6 bases from J, the gap between germline ends came to 11 bases. Germline CDR1 reads LNHDA; CDR2 reads SQIVND (reference sequence). For the CDR3, the DNA is TGTGCCAGTAGTATCAACAGGGACAATGGCTACACCTTC. Protein product: CASSINRDNGYTF.

The chain has TRBV6-4 and TRBJ1-1; D not resolved. The CDR3 has 14 residues. Trimming took off 5 bases at V and 0 bases at J, with 10 bases between the two ends. Germline CDR1 MRHNA, CDR2 SNTAGT. The CDR3, as DNA: TGTGCCAGCAGTCATGGGAGGATGAACACTGAAGCTTTCTTT. Its protein is CASSHGRMNTEAFF.

The chain joins TRBV11-3 to TRBJ2-2, with 7 bases aligning to TRBD1. The V and J ends lost 8 bases and 2 bases, in that order; junction bases with no gene match: 11. Germline CDR1 SGHNT, CDR2 YENEEA. This CDR3 region has 16 residues. In nucleotides, the CDR3 is TGTGCCAGCCGACACCATAGACAGGGAAACACCGGGGAGCTGTTTTTT. Translating gives CASRHHRQGNTGELFF.

V usage is TRBV7-9 and J usage is TRBJ2-2; tentative D call: TRBD2 (5 bases). CDR3 size: 15 residues. Deletions cut 4 bases from V and 5 bases from J, with 14 bases between. Germline values: CDR1 SEHNR, CDR2 FQNEAQ (reference sequence). This CDR3 is CASSSWTGRTGELFF. DNA of the CDR3: TGTGCCAGCAGCTCATGGACTGGAAGGACCGGGGAGCTGTTTTTT.

J is TRBJ1-5 and V is TRBV30; possible D gene TRBD1, 5 bases. This CDR3 is 12 amino acids long. V lost 4 bases, J lost 1 base, and 5 bases lay in between. Germline V gene data show CDR1 as GTSNPN and CDR2 as SVGIG (reference sequence). CDR3 bases: TGTGCCTGGACAGGGAGCAATCAGCCCCAGCATTTT. Residues: CAWTGSNQPQHF.

This chain connects TRBV11-1 to TRBJ1-1; TRBD1 aligns across 8 bases. V gave up 5 bases and J gave up 1 base; unmatched junction bases: 3. The CDR3 has 14 amino acids. Germline values: CDR1 SGHAT, CDR2 FQDESV (reference sequence). The CDR3 nucleotides are TGTGCCAGCAGCCCCGACAGGGGGAACACTGAAGCTTTCTTT. It specifies CASSPDRGNTEAFF. The full variable domain, in which reference TRBV11-1 and TRBJ1-1 provide the parts outside the CDR3, is EAEVAQSPRYKITEKSQAVAFWCDPISGHATLYWYRQILGQGPELLVQFQDESVVDDSQLPKDRFSAERLKGVDSTLKIQPAELGDSAMYLCASSPDRGNTEAFFGQGTRLTVV.

The chain carries TRBV2 and TRBJ2-2, with a possible D match to TRBD1 (5 bases). From germline, CDR1 is SNHLY and CDR2 FYNNEI. CDR3 length equals 13 residues. V was cut by 6 bases and J by 3 bases, with 8 bases left in between. The CDR3 DNA sequence: TGTGCCAGCAGAGGGGTCGACACCGGGGAGCTGTTTTTT. This gives the protein CASRGVDTGELFF.

V usage is TRBV29-1 and J usage is TRBJ2-5, with 7 bases fitting TRBD2. CDR1 is SQVTM, CDR2 ANQGSEA, per germline. V trimming: 2 bases; J trimming: 2 bases; junction bases outside the gene matches: 5. This CDR3 spans 14 amino acids. CDR3 nucleotides: TGCAGCGTTGAAAGCCCTAGCGGACAAGAGACCCAGTACTTC. Amino acids: CSVESPSGQETQYF.

This sequence joins TRBV18 and TRBJ1-1; 9 bases are a match to TRBD1. Germline CDR1 is KGHSH and CDR2 is LQKENI. The CDR3 totals 14 residues. Trimming cost V 3 bases and J 5 bases; bases outside gene matches: 4. The CDR3 spells CASSPGQGWTEAFF. Here the CDR3 DNA reads TGTGCCAGCTCACCGGGACAGGGTTGGACTGAAGCTTTCTTT.

This chain connects TRBV10-1 to TRBJ2-3, with 10 bases aligning to TRBD1. This CDR3 is built from 16 residues. The J segment lost 3 bases and the V segment lost 4 bases, leaving 7 bases of the junction unmatched. Looked up from germline, CDR1 is WNHNN and CDR2 is SYGVQD (reference sequence). Here the CDR3 reads CASSAPGTGATDTQYF. CDR3 in DNA: TGCGCCAGCAGTGCCCCCGGGACAGGGGCGACAGATACGCAGTATTTT.